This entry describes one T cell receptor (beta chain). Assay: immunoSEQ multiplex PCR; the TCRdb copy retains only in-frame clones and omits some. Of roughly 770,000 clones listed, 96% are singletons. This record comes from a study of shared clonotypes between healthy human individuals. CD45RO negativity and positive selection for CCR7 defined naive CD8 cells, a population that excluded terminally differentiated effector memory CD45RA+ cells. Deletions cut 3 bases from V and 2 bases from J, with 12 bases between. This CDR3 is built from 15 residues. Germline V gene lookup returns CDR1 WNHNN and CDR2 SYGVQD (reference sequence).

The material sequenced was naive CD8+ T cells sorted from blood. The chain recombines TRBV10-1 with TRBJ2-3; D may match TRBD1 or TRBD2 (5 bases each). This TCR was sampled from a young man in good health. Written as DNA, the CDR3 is TGCGCCAGCAGTGAAGGGACCGAGCCCACAGATACGCAGTATTTT. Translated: CASSEGTEPTDTQYF.